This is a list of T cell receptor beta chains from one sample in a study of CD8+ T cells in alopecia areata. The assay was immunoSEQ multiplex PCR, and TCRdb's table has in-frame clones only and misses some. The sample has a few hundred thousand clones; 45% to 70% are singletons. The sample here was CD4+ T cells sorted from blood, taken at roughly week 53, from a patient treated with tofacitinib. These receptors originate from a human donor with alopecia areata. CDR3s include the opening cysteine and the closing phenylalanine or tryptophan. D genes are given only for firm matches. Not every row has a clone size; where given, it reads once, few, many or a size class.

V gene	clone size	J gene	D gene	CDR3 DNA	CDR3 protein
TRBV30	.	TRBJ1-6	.	TGTGCCTGGACGAGTGGAGGGATTAATTCACCCCTCCACTTT	CAWTSGGINSPLHF
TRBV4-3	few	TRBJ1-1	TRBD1	TGCGCCAGCAGCCAAGATACAGGGGATAGCACTGAAGCTTTCTTT	CASSQDTGDSTEAFF
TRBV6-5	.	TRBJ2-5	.	TGTGCCAGCAGTTCGGGACTCCTCTCCAAGGAGACCCAGTACTTC	CASSSGLLSKETQYF
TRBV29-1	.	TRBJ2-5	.	TGCAGCGTTGAATTGAGGGGATTTCGAGAGACCCAGTACTTC	CSVELRGFRETQYF
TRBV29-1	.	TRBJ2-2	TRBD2	TGCAGCGTTATCGATCGCGGGGGGCAGAACACCGGGGAGCTGTTTTTT	CSVIDRGGQNTGELFF
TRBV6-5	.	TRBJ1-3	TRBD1	TGTGCCACCGGGACAGTGGGAAACACCATATATTTT	CATGTVGNTIYF
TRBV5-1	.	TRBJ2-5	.	TGCGCCAGCAGCTTGGAGGGCTCACAGACCCAGTACTTC	CASSLEGSQTQYF
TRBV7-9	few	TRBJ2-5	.	TGTGCCAGCAGCTCTCGGGATCACCAAGAGACCCAGTACTTC	CASSSRDHQETQYF
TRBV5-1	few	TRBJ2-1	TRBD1	TGCGCCAGCAGCTTGGAACTCCGGGACAGAACCATAGACAATGAGCAGTTCTTC	CASSLELRDRTIDNEQFF
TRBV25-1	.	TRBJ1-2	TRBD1	TGTGCCAGCAGTGCCAGGGGGAGAGGGACTACTAACTATGGCTACACCTTC	CASSARGRGTTNYGYTF
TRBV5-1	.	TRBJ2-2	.	TGCGCCAGCAGCACCAACAGGCACACCGGGGAGCTGTTTTTT	CASSTNRHTGELFF
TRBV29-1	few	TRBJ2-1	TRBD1	TGCAGCGTTGAAGGACAGGGTGGGTACAATGAGCAGTTCTTC	CSVEGQGGYNEQFF
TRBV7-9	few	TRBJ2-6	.	TGTGCCAGCAGCTCCGAATGGAGGGGGGCCAACGTCCTGACTTTC	CASSSEWRGANVLTF
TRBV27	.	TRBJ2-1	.	TGTGCCAGCAGTTATTCTCCCCGATGGGGCGGATCTGTGAGCAGGGCTCATGAGCAGTTCTTC	CASSYSPRWGGSVSRAHEQFF
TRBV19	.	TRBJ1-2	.	TGTGCCAGTAGTACCGACCCCGCTGCGACCTATGGCTACACCTTC	CASSTDPAATYGYTF
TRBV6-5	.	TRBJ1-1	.	TGTGCCAGCAGGGTTTTCCAGGGCGGTGAAGCTTTCTTT	CASRVFQGGEAFF
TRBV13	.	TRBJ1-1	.	TGTGCCAGCAGCCTGACAGATCGCGGTGAAGCTTTCTTT	CASSLTDRGEAFF
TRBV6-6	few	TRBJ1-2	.	TGTGCCAGCAGTGGCAGGGAAAATGGCTACACCTTC	CASSGRENGYTF
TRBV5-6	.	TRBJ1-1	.	TGTGCCAGCAGCCTTATGAACACTGAAGCTTTCTTT	CASSLMNTEAFF
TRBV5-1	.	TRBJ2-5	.	TGCGCCAGCAGCTTGGCCAGTTACCGTGGGGAAGAGACCCAGTACTTC	CASSLASYRGEETQYF
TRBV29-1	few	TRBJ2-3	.	TGCAGCGTTGCGCAGGGCAGCACAGATACGCAGTATTTT	CSVAQGSTDTQYF
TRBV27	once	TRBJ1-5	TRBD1	TGTGCCAGCAGTTTACTGACAGGGGTAGGGCAGCCCCAGCATTTT	CASSLLTGVGQPQHF
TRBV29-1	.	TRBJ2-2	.	TGCAGCGGCGTACAGGGTCCCGGGGAGCTGTTTTTT	CSGVQGPGELFF
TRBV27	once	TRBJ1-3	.	TGTGCCAGCAGTCCATGGACAGCGGTGCGCTCTGGAAACACCATATATTTT	CASSPWTAVRSGNTIYF
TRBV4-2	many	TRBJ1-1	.	TGTGCCAGCAGCCAGGGTGCATTGGGCCTCGGCCCCACTGAAGCTTTCTTT	CASSQGALGLGPTEAFF
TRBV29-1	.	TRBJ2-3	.	TGCAGCGAAGGGGGGCCACCAAGGGATACGCAGTATTTT	CSEGGPPRDTQYF
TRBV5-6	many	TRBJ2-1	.	TGTGCCAGCAGCTCGGTCTGGGCCTCCTACAATGAGCAGTTCTTC	CASSSVWASYNEQFF
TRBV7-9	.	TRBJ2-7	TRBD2	TGTGCCAGCAGCTCCCTCGGGGGGGGAGCCTACGAGCAGTACTTC	CASSSLGGGAYEQYF
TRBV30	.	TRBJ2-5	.	TGTGCCTGGAACGTCGGTCAAGAGACCCAGTACTTC	CAWNVGQETQYF